The 8 T cell receptor beta chains presented below share a single source sample, sequenced in a study of high-grade serous ovarian cancer treatment subgroups (dated by TCRdb to about 2021). The method was the immunoSEQ multiplex PCR assay. Held by TCRdb, this immuneACCESS table contains in-frame sequences only and omits some clones. Under half of the omission traces to an unresolved V gene where checked; the cause of the rest is unknown. The sample table holds 10,000 to 13,000 clones, of which 75% to 90% were seen once. The top ten clones comprise about 7.1% of the sample. Tumor samples were collected prior to definitive surgery or chemotherapy. Specimen: tumor tissue. These receptors all stem from a human donor with high-grade serous ovarian cancer.

The CDR3 protein is CSVRGDLGDTQYF. As DNA, the CDR3 is TGCAGCGTTAGAGGGGATCTCGGAGATACGCAGTATTTT. The genes are TRBV29-1 and TRBJ2-3; D is perhaps TRBD1 or TRBD2 (5 bases each). V lost 5 bases, J lost 5 bases, and 14 bases lay in between. CDR1 and CDR2 (germline): SQVTM, ANQGSEA. This CDR3 spans 13 amino acids.

J is TRBJ2-5 and V is TRBV5-1; either TRBD1 or TRBD2 may supply D (6 bases each). The CDR3 extends over 16 amino acids. Trimming took off 4 bases at V and 3 bases at J, with 19 bases between the two ends. Germline V gives CDR1 SGHRS, CDR2 YFSETQ. CDR3 loop: CASSPPTGGTEETQYF. The DNA of the CDR3 is TGCGCCAGCAGCCCACCGACCGGGGGCACCGAAGAGACCCAGTACTTC.

J is TRBJ2-3 and V is TRBV27; maybe TRBD2 (6 bases). The CDR3 length is 12 residues. V was clipped by 4 bases and J by 6 bases, with 8 bases between them. Germline V lookup: CDR1 MNHEY, CDR2 SMNVEV (reference sequence). In DNA form, the CDR3 reads TGTGCCAGCAGTTCGGAGGGGGATACGCAGTATTTT. It specifies CASSSEGDTQYF.

The gene calls are TRBV5-3 and TRBJ1-5; D unclear. TRBV5-3 is designated an ORF whose function remains uncertain. The V end was cut by 0 bases, the J end by 4 bases, with 14 bases between. The CDR3 runs to 16 residues. The CDR3 DNA is TGTGCCAGAAGCTTGGTTCCCGGCAGGAATAATCAGCCCCAGCATTTT. It is translated as CARSLVPGRNNQPQHF.

In this sample, this clone turned up once. The V and J genes are TRBV11-3 and TRBJ2-3, with 13 bases fitting TRBD2. Germline V gene data show CDR1 as SGHNT and CDR2 as YENEEA. This CDR3 spans 17 amino acids. V lost 5 bases to trimming and J lost 5 bases; unmatched junction nucleotides: 10. DNA for the CDR3: TGTGCCAGCAGCCGACGGACTAGCGGGAGTGGGGGAGATACGCAGTATTTT. It codes for CASSRRTSGSGGDTQYF.

The CDR3 protein is CASSIGAAGGTYEQYF. The DNA for the CDR3 is TGTGCCAGTAGTATCGGGGCAGCGGGAGGGACCTACGAGCAGTACTTC. The chain combines TRBV19 with TRBJ2-7; TRBD2 matches 10 bases. CDR1 is LNHDA, CDR2 SQIVND, per germline (reference sequence). Trimming at V came to 3 bases and at J to 2 bases, leaving 7 bases not matched to a gene. This CDR3 is built from 16 residues.

This clone came up once. The chain uses TRBV7-6 and TRBJ2-3, with 7 positions matching TRBD2. This CDR3 has 16 amino acids. Germline V gene lookup returns CDR1 SGHVS and CDR2 FNYEAQ. J was trimmed by 3 bases and V by 2 bases; bases with no gene match: 8. In DNA form, the CDR3 reads TGTGCCAGCAGCTTAAAAGCGGGATTAGGGACAGATACGCAGTATTTT. Translation gives CASSLKAGLGTDTQYF.

The V and J genes are TRBV30 and TRBJ2-2, with D tentatively TRBD2 (5 bases). This CDR3 is built from 13 residues. V lost 5 bases to trimming and J lost 4 bases, with 11 bases between them. Germline V gives CDR1 GTSNPN, CDR2 SVGIG (reference sequence). The DNA of the CDR3 is TGTGCCTGGGACCGGAGGCCCACCGGGGAGCTGTTTTTT. Translating it yields CAWDRRPTGELFF.